This TCR beta chain was found in a study of shared clonotypes between healthy human individuals. The material for each subset, its genomic DNA, was split evenly across several immunoSEQ plates. Sequencing was performed with immunoSEQ multiplex PCR; in TCRdb, only in-frame clones are kept and a portion is missing. The sample carries about 2 million clones, 85% to 95% recorded once. General study findings and limits: Genetic and exposure-history diversity was limited by the few donors. Larger richness was generally estimated for naive than memory subsets. Clonotypes shared by all four sorted-subset donors had higher generation probabilities than non-shared clonotypes.

With respect to this clone: The antigen is unknown.

It was CD45RO-negative cells, positively selected for CCR7, that made up naive CD8 cells, with terminally differentiated effector memory CD45RA+ cells excluded. Per the germline V gene, CDR1 is SNHLY and CDR2 is FYNNEI. V shed 3 bases and J shed 4 bases, with 13 bases lying between them. The CDR3 extends over 14 amino acids. The chain carries TRBV2 and TRBJ2-7; tentative D call: TRBD2 (6 bases). The sequencing sample was made of naive CD8+ T cells sorted from blood. The source of this sequence is a man between 18 and 35 years old in good health. The DNA for the CDR3 is TGTGCCAGCAGTGATTCGGGGGAGTGGTACGAGCAGTACTTC. The encoded protein is CASSDSGEWYEQYF.